The TCR beta chain described here comes from a study of blood T cells in healthy people across ages. At the level of the study: Template switching captured about one barcoded beta molecule per two T cells. Points from the study as a whole: Because donor CMV status was unknown, expanded clonotype changes were possibly confounded. PBMCs that were unsorted prevented a conclusive naive versus antigen-experienced comparison.

Through a sample-barcoded 5' primer and a J-beta primer mix, a second PCR was run for roughly 7 to 11 cycles. TCRdb passed the 5' RACE reads through MiXCR, listing each CDR3 protein once. The table includes hundreds of thousands of distinct CDR3 sequences, 32% detected once. Note on this clonotype: Antigen unknown.

Peripheral blood, roughly 9.3 milliliters per donor, was collected. Input material: blood. The clonotype was recovered from an elderly woman in good health.

The CDR3 DNA sequence: TGTGCCAGCACCAGTACAGGGTGGAATGGCTACACCTTC. Translation: CASTSTGWNGYTF. The V and J genes are TRBV12-3 or TRBV12-4 and TRBJ1-2; a possible D gene is TRBD1 (6 bases). CDR3 length: 13 amino acids. The V and J ends lost 7 bases and 6 bases respectively, with 15 bases between them.